The rows below give T cell receptor beta chains drawn from one sample of a study of OX40 agonist ivuxolimab in advanced cancers. Clones were sequenced by immunoSEQ multiplex PCR, and TCRdb holds only the in-frame ones, with some missing. The table has approximately 70,000 clones, 82% seen once. Source: CD4+ or CD8+ T cells sorted from blood, taken in a trial of the OX40 agonist ivuxolimab. Receptors were obtained from an adult with an advanced solid tumor such as melanoma, head and neck, liver or kidney cancer. Both conserved end residues are trimmed from each CDR3.

J	V	CDR3
TRBJ1-2	TRBV5-4	ASSLYGTGYYGYT
TRBJ2-1	TRBV5-4	ASSLGGRAEREQF
TRBJ2-7	TRBV28	ASSLGGSTSYEQY
TRBJ1-1	TRBV18	ASSPLGENTEAF
TRBJ2-1	TRBV4-2	ASSQHWGVPKLAGGQYNEQF
TRBJ2-6	TRBV4-1	ASRVLAGANVLT
TRBJ2-5	TRBV6-5	ASSYSVSRGSETQY
TRBJ1-1	TRBV28	AIKQGARTEAF
TRBJ1-1	TRBV7-9	ASSVQGNTEAF
TRBJ2-1	TRBV19	ASSIVARGRDSYNEQF
TRBJ2-3	TRBV5-1	ASSFNPQGFTDTQY
TRBJ1-1	TRBV6-1	ASSKLQGLNTEAF
TRBJ2-1	TRBV7-7	ASSLGQGANNEQF
TRBJ2-7	TRBV5-4	ASSSTGGAGGYEQY
TRBJ1-3	TRBV5-4	ASSPRGQGRRNTIY
TRBJ1-2	TRBV6-5	ASRERQAYGYT
TRBJ1-5	TRBV5-1	ASSLGWAGAGNQPQH
TRBJ1-2	TRBV15	ATSRDSQAYGYT
TRBJ1-5	TRBV2	ASKWGWAYNQPQH
TRBJ1-1	TRBV30	AWSRGGSMNTEAF
TRBJ2-7	TRBV5-4	ASSLAPSGSATYEQY
TRBJ2-5	TRBV5-4	ASSLRGAETQY
TRBJ2-7	TRBV19	ASSANRGRENHEQY
TRBJ1-2	TRBV6-6	ASRPGALYGYT
TRBJ2-1	TRBV27	ASSLVGTGKGDEQF
TRBJ1-4	TRBV10-1	ASKAWTDTPGDRGVEKLF
TRBJ1-1	TRBV2	ASRVSNTEAF
TRBJ2-1	TRBV6-5	ASSYTGQGNNEQF
TRBJ1-5	TRBV19	ASSIGPARPISNQPQH
TRBJ2-2	TRBV2	ASLGLEAGELF
TRBJ2-7	TRBV2	ASRAPGLEGPEQY
TRBJ2-7	TRBV29-1	SATGTLDEQY
TRBJ1-5	TRBV7-9	ASSLDGQGRGDQPQH
TRBJ1-4	TRBV19	ASSIRTVNEKLF
TRBJ1-3	TRBV7-2	ASSSSGGNTIY
TRBJ1-1	TRBV7-2	ASSPDGNTEAF
TRBJ2-5	TRBV4-1	ASSRLLLETQY
TRBJ1-4	TRBV28	ASSPSSVPNEKLF
TRBJ2-7	TRBV18	ASSLSLDRTYEQY
TRBJ1-4	TRBV4-3	ASTRQLYATNEKLF
TRBJ1-1	TRBV18	ASSPQAGSNTEAF
TRBJ1-1	TRBV10-3	AISEPGVGNTEAF
TRBJ2-2	TRBV7-2	ASSVGTSNTGELF
TRBJ1-2	TRBV6-5	ASSSLGTVANYGYT
TRBJ1-1	TRBV6-5	ASSYQGVNTEAF
TRBJ1-1	TRBV2	ASSHRVDTEMSSTEAF
TRBJ2-3	TRBV5-1	ASSREFRGGTQY
TRBJ2-1	TRBV5-4	ASSFGGGAYNEQF
TRBJ2-3	TRBV29-1	SVTGFSTDTQY
TRBJ1-1	TRBV9	ASSDKGGFNTEAF
TRBJ1-5	TRBV28	ASSLYRYQPQH